This TCR beta chain was captured by sequencing in a study of radiotherapy plus CTLA-4 blockade in lung cancer. On the study more broadly: Objective responses emerged in around 18% of patients, and about 30% attained disease control.

V lost 2 bases to trimming and J lost 0 bases, with 7 bases between them. Germline V CDR1 and CDR2: ENHRY, SYGVKD. This CDR3 contains 14 residues. Profiling relied on immunoSEQ multiplex PCR, and the TCRdb table lists in-frame clones only, not all of them. The sample yields 50,000 to 70,000 clones, approximately 80% seen once. The rearrangement joins TRBV10-3 to TRBJ1-1; no clear D gene. The material sequenced was peripheral blood, taken from a patient treated with radiotherapy plus ipilimumab. The receptor comes from a human donor with non-small cell lung cancer whose response to radiotherapy plus ipilimumab could not be evaluated. As DNA, the CDR3 is TGTGCCATCAGTGAGGAGGGATTGAACACTGAAGCTTTCTTT. Protein product: CAISEEGLNTEAFF.